The clone carrying this T cell receptor (beta chain) was detected ten times or more. The antigen remains undetermined. CDR3 regions of TCR beta were amplified from RNA transcripts. First-round RT-PCR used HTBI primers; second-round multiplex PCR followed. TCRdb ran MiXCR on the multiplex PCR reads and lists one entry per CDR3 protein. The profile shows about 160,000 distinct CDR3 sequences, 30% to 45% of them singletons. Germline V gives CDR1 LGHNA, CDR2 YNFKEQ. CDR3 length: 16 residues. Trimming left V 1 base short and J 5 bases short, with 14 bases between. Moderate-to-severe activity, CAS at least 3, NOSPECS at least 4 and duration under 3 months characterized donors with ophthalmopathy. Excluded were patients with other autoimmune diseases, uncontrolled infections, pregnancy or lactation. This specimen comes from a study of Graves' ophthalmopathy and Graves' hyperthyroidism. Background on the study: Peripheral blood sampling occurred at initial diagnosis, before any treatment. Findings of the study overall: The model predicted ophthalmopathy progression with 70.59% sensitivity and around 72% specificity.

This chain uses TRBV4-2 with TRBJ2-2; either TRBD1 or TRBD2 may fit D (5 bases each). This TCR derives from a woman aged 35 to 49 with Graves' ophthalmopathy. The sequenced sample was peripheral blood. CDR3 in amino acids: CASSQARGEGTGELFF. The CDR3 DNA reads TGTGCCAGCAGCCAAGCTAGGGGAGAAGGGACCGGGGAGCTGTTTTTT.